The present T cell receptor (beta chain) was sequenced within a study of cytomegalovirus exposure and HLA in healthy donors. Vbeta (60) and Jbeta (13) primers were used in the PCR. In the source study's methods: In a later analysis, of tens of millions of unique beta chains, roughly 11 million appeared in at least two donors. Assay: immunoSEQ multiplex PCR; the TCRdb copy retains only in-frame clones and omits some. The DNA gave D and trimming, while V, J and clone size come from that table. Among some 130,000 clones listed, approximately 82% were seen once. Whole-study results and caveats: Reports described diagnosis of cytomegalovirus status by the classifier as highly specific and sensitive. In an earlier analysis, most TCR beta V segments were productive about 87% or about 30% of the time. Under in vitro conditions, three CMV-associated chains were confirmed as specific for CMV antigens.

This clone came up a few times. Its antigen is undetermined. The V gene's germline CDR1 is SNHLY and CDR2 FYNNEI. Trimming left V 6 bases short and J 0 bases short, with 15 bases between. The CDR3 is 16 amino acids. The sequenced sample was PBMCs. This sequence originates from a female donor in good health and CMV-seronegative. The chain has TRBV2 and TRBJ2-1; possible D gene TRBD2, 5 bases. CDR3 in DNA: TGTGCCAGCAGCGACATAGCGCGAAGCTCCTACAATGAGCAGTTCTTC. This translates into CASSDIARSSYNEQFF.